The clone carrying this T cell receptor beta chain was counted between two and nine times. Its cognate antigen is unknown. This sample stems from a study of Ad26.COV2.S vaccination and SARS-CoV-2 variants. Study summary: Ad26.COV2.S was injected intramuscularly once or twice, 56 days apart.

Produced via immunoSEQ multiplex PCR; TCRdb's table is partial and in-frame only. The sample shows hundreds of thousands of clones, around 89% of them seen only once. Treatment reported: some 19 received Ad26.COV2.S at low or high dose, single or two shots; several received placebo; per-sample allocation not given. Sampling happened 63 days after the first vaccine or placebo injection. Study results and limitations: Compared with placebo recipients, vaccine recipients had higher spike-specific TCR breadth. Reports say spike-specific CD8+ and CD4+ T cell responses covered substantial breadth after vaccination.

Germline V lookup: CDR1 MNHNY, CDR2 SVGAGI (reference sequence). Deletions cut 8 bases from V and 0 bases from J, with 14 bases between. The CDR3 covers 15 residues. The clonotype was recovered from a person between 18 and 60 years old who received the Ad26.COV2.S COVID-19 vaccine or a placebo. The V and J genes are TRBV6-6 and TRBJ1-3; TRBD1 is a possible D gene (6 bases). Material: peripheral blood, obtained in a trial of Ad26.COV2.S vaccine versus placebo. Here the CDR3 DNA reads TGTGCCAGCGGAAGGGGGGACGACTCTGGAAACACCATATATTTT. Protein product: CASGRGDDSGNTIYF.